A selection of T cell receptor beta chains follows, all from one sample in a study of T cells after yellow fever vaccination. TCRdb re-derived calls from the 5' RACE reads in MiXCR, one entry per CDR3 protein. This table has a few hundred thousand distinct CDR3 sequences, 6.9% appearing once. Source: CD4+ T cells sorted from PBMCs, taken 15 days after the yellow fever booster vaccination. The receptor source for this set is a young man who received the YFV17D yellow fever vaccine. The CDR3 runs from the conserved cysteine through the conserved F or W. Each record gives: J gene, D gene, V gene, clone size, CDR3 protein, CDR3 DNA. The D gene is left open where the match is weak. Clone size is shown for a subset of rows, as once, few, many or a class of expanded clone.

j_call: TRBJ2-1; d_call: TRBD2; v_call: TRBV20-1; clone_size: many; cdr3_aa: CSARDGTSGRFHEQFF; cdr3_nt: TGCAGTGCTAGAGACGGGACTAGCGGGAGGTTTCATGAGCAGTTCTTC
j_call: TRBJ1-1; d_call: -; v_call: TRBV20-1; clone_size: many; cdr3_aa: CSASTVNTEAFF; cdr3_nt: TGCAGTGCTAGTACGGTGAACACTGAAGCTTTCTTT
j_call: TRBJ1-1; d_call: -; v_call: TRBV5-4; clone_size: few; cdr3_aa: CASSLLSGSYTEAFF; cdr3_nt: TGTGCCAGCAGCTTGCTGTCCGGCTCCTACACTGAAGCTTTCTTT
j_call: TRBJ1-5; d_call: -; v_call: TRBV7-9; clone_size: -; cdr3_aa: CASSSKGDQPQHF; cdr3_nt: TGTGCCAGCAGCTCTAAAGGGGATCAGCCCCAGCATTTT
j_call: TRBJ2-1; d_call: TRBD2; v_call: TRBV7-8; clone_size: -; cdr3_aa: CASSLARLAGSNEQFF; cdr3_nt: TGTGCCAGCAGCTTAGCGAGGTTAGCGGGATCCAATGAGCAGTTCTTC
j_call: TRBJ2-7; d_call: -; v_call: TRBV5-1; clone_size: few; cdr3_aa: CASSLASEGHEQYF; cdr3_nt: TGCGCCAGCAGCTTGGCCAGTGAGGGCCACGAGCAGTACTTC
j_call: TRBJ2-2; d_call: -; v_call: TRBV9; clone_size: -; cdr3_aa: CASSVRWGSTSGELFF; cdr3_nt: TGTGCCAGCAGCGTACGGTGGGGCAGTACATCCGGGGAGCTGTTTTTT
j_call: TRBJ2-4; d_call: -; v_call: TRBV19; clone_size: -; cdr3_aa: CASTRGTAKNIQYF; cdr3_nt: TGTGCCAGTACAAGGGGTACGGCCAAAAACATTCAGTACTTC
j_call: TRBJ1-2; d_call: TRBD1; v_call: TRBV28; clone_size: many; cdr3_aa: CASSWGTGLSGGYTF; cdr3_nt: TGTGCCAGCAGTTGGGGGACAGGGTTAAGCGGTGGCTACACCTTC
j_call: TRBJ1-2; d_call: -; v_call: TRBV7-9; clone_size: few; cdr3_aa: CASSPDTFGYGYTF; cdr3_nt: TGTGCCAGCAGCCCCGACACCTTCGGATATGGCTACACCTTC
j_call: TRBJ1-1; d_call: -; v_call: TRBV20-1; clone_size: -; cdr3_aa: CSARDIRGGHTEAFF; cdr3_nt: TGCAGTGCTAGGGATATTCGCGGGGGGCACACTGAAGCTTTCTTT
j_call: TRBJ2-7; d_call: -; v_call: TRBV27; clone_size: many; cdr3_aa: CASSNTGHRPYEQYF; cdr3_nt: TGTGCCAGCAGCAACACAGGGCACCGACCCTACGAGCAGTACTTC
j_call: TRBJ2-3; d_call: TRBD2; v_call: TRBV18; clone_size: -; cdr3_aa: CASSPVKTSEADTQYF; cdr3_nt: TGTGCCAGCTCACCCGTTAAGACTAGCGAAGCAGATACGCAGTATTTT
j_call: TRBJ2-1; d_call: TRBD2; v_call: TRBV28; clone_size: -; cdr3_aa: CASSIRLAGANEQFF; cdr3_nt: TGTGCCAGCAGTATTAGACTAGCGGGGGCCAATGAGCAGTTCTTC
j_call: TRBJ2-3; d_call: TRBD1; v_call: TRBV7-3; clone_size: -; cdr3_aa: CATSGDRAYPDTQYF; cdr3_nt: TGTGCCACCAGCGGGGACAGGGCGTATCCAGATACGCAGTATTTT
j_call: TRBJ1-2; d_call: -; v_call: TRBV11-2; clone_size: few; cdr3_aa: CASSLDDYGYTF; cdr3_nt: TGTGCCAGCAGCTTAGACGACTATGGCTACACCTTC
j_call: TRBJ1-6; d_call: -; v_call: TRBV7-2; clone_size: many; cdr3_aa: CASSSGTYNSPLHF; cdr3_nt: TGTGCCAGCAGCTCCGGGACCTATAATTCACCCCTCCACTTT
j_call: TRBJ2-1; d_call: -; v_call: TRBV20-1; clone_size: many; cdr3_aa: CSAASLPYGEQFF; cdr3_nt: TGCAGTGCCGCCTCATTACCTTACGGTGAGCAGTTCTTC
j_call: TRBJ2-4; d_call: -; v_call: TRBV5-6; clone_size: many; cdr3_aa: CASSHSGQGGNIQYF; cdr3_nt: TGTGCCAGCAGCCATAGTGGGCAGGGGGGGAACATTCAGTACTTC
j_call: TRBJ2-1; d_call: TRBD2; v_call: TRBV18; clone_size: -; cdr3_aa: CASSPGTSGSRDEQFF; cdr3_nt: TGTGCCAGCTCACCCGGGACTAGCGGGAGTAGAGATGAGCAGTTCTTC
j_call: TRBJ1-4; d_call: -; v_call: TRBV10-3; clone_size: -; cdr3_aa: CATSATNEKLFF; cdr3_nt: TGTGCCACCTCTGCAACTAATGAAAAACTGTTTTTT
j_call: TRBJ1-1; d_call: -; v_call: TRBV20-1; clone_size: -; cdr3_aa: CSARDPRGTEAFF; cdr3_nt: TGCAGTGCTAGAGACCCCAGGGGCACTGAAGCTTTCTTT
j_call: TRBJ2-2; d_call: -; v_call: TRBV7-9; clone_size: many; cdr3_aa: CASSHASGELFF; cdr3_nt: TGTGCCAGCAGCCACGCGTCCGGGGAGCTGTTTTTT
j_call: TRBJ1-1; d_call: -; v_call: TRBV3-1; clone_size: -; cdr3_aa: CASSRGRMGAFF; cdr3_nt: TGTGCCAGCAGCCGGGGCAGGATGGGAGCTTTCTTT
j_call: TRBJ2-3; d_call: -; v_call: TRBV15; clone_size: many; cdr3_aa: CAVETVDTQYF; cdr3_nt: TGTGCCGTCGAGACGGTAGATACGCAGTATTTT
j_call: TRBJ2-3; d_call: TRBD2; v_call: TRBV7-2; clone_size: -; cdr3_aa: CASSNSGNTDTQYF; cdr3_nt: TGTGCCAGCAGCAACAGCGGGAACACAGATACGCAGTATTTT
j_call: TRBJ1-1; d_call: -; v_call: TRBV20-1; clone_size: few; cdr3_aa: CSARDRQRAQVEAFF; cdr3_nt: TGCAGTGCTAGAGATCGGCAGAGGGCTCAGGTTGAAGCTTTCTTT
j_call: TRBJ1-2; d_call: -; v_call: TRBV6-1; clone_size: many; cdr3_aa: CATHADSNYGYTF; cdr3_nt: TGTGCCACACACGCGGACAGTAACTATGGCTACACCTTC
j_call: TRBJ2-1; d_call: -; v_call: TRBV7-2; clone_size: many; cdr3_aa: CASSLGNREYWNEQFF; cdr3_nt: TGTGCCAGCAGCTTAGGGAACAGGGAGTATTGGAATGAGCAGTTCTTC
j_call: TRBJ2-1; d_call: -; v_call: TRBV7-8; clone_size: many; cdr3_aa: CASSLARVKNEQFF; cdr3_nt: TGTGCCAGCAGCTTAGCCAGGGTGAAAAATGAGCAGTTCTTC
j_call: TRBJ2-5; d_call: -; v_call: TRBV20-1; clone_size: -; cdr3_aa: CSARQTTQYF; cdr3_nt: TGCAGTGCTCGACAAACGACCCAGTACTTC
j_call: TRBJ2-5; d_call: -; v_call: TRBV24-1; clone_size: few; cdr3_aa: CATSDLGGVEETQYF; cdr3_nt: TGTGCCACCAGTGATTTAGGGGGGGTAGAAGAGACCCAGTACTTC
j_call: TRBJ2-6; d_call: TRBD1; v_call: TRBV4-2; clone_size: -; cdr3_aa: CASSQLGTGVSGANVLTF; cdr3_nt: TGTGCCAGCAGCCAACTAGGGACAGGGGTCTCTGGGGCCAACGTCCTGACTTTC
j_call: TRBJ2-7; d_call: -; v_call: TRBV28; clone_size: -; cdr3_aa: CASSFERLSYEQYF; cdr3_nt: TGTGCCAGCAGTTTTGAGCGGCTCTCCTACGAGCAGTACTTC
j_call: TRBJ2-7; d_call: -; v_call: TRBV12-3/TRBV12-4; clone_size: many; cdr3_aa: CASSLAGLYYEQYF; cdr3_nt: TGTGCCAGCAGTTTAGCGGGCCTTTACTACGAGCAGTACTTC
j_call: TRBJ2-7; d_call: -; v_call: TRBV10-3; clone_size: many; cdr3_aa: CAISESGTSSDEQYF; cdr3_nt: TGTGCCATCAGTGAGTCGGGGACTTCTAGTGACGAGCAGTACTTC
j_call: TRBJ1-5; d_call: -; v_call: TRBV6-5; clone_size: few; cdr3_aa: CASSSLGAPYQPQHF; cdr3_nt: TGTGCCAGCAGTTCTCTGGGGGCTCCCTATCAGCCCCAGCATTTT
j_call: TRBJ2-1; d_call: TRBD1; v_call: TRBV12-3/TRBV12-4; clone_size: few; cdr3_aa: CASSRATGVSYNEQFF; cdr3_nt: TGTGCCAGCAGCAGAGCAACAGGGGTCTCCTACAATGAGCAGTTCTTC
j_call: TRBJ1-5; d_call: -; v_call: TRBV20-1; clone_size: -; cdr3_aa: CSARDILRGNQPQHF; cdr3_nt: TGCAGTGCTAGAGACATTCTGAGGGGCAATCAGCCCCAGCATTTT
j_call: TRBJ2-7; d_call: -; v_call: TRBV3-1; clone_size: -; cdr3_aa: CASSSRLQTNSYEQYF; cdr3_nt: TGTGCCAGCAGCAGCCGCTTACAGACGAACTCCTACGAGCAGTACTTC
j_call: TRBJ2-7; d_call: -; v_call: TRBV20-1; clone_size: few; cdr3_aa: CSAATLDRVALQYF; cdr3_nt: TGCAGTGCTGCCACGCTTGACAGAGTTGCGTTGCAGTACTTC
j_call: TRBJ1-2; d_call: -; v_call: TRBV7-2; clone_size: -; cdr3_aa: CASSLDGGGNYGYTF; cdr3_nt: TGTGCCAGCAGCTTAGACGGGGGGGGTAACTATGGCTACACCTTC
j_call: TRBJ2-5; d_call: TRBD2; v_call: TRBV28; clone_size: few; cdr3_aa: CASREFGTSGSRETQYF; cdr3_nt: TGTGCCAGCAGAGAATTTGGGACTAGCGGGTCACGGGAGACCCAGTACTTC
j_call: TRBJ1-6; d_call: -; v_call: TRBV2; clone_size: -; cdr3_aa: CASSEVGIREPLHF; cdr3_nt: TGTGCCAGCAGTGAAGTCGGGATCAGGGAGCCCCTCCACTTT
j_call: TRBJ2-5; d_call: -; v_call: TRBV5-1; clone_size: few; cdr3_aa: CASSLDFSGTQYF; cdr3_nt: TGCGCCAGCAGCTTAGACTTCTCCGGGACCCAGTACTTC
j_call: TRBJ2-1; d_call: -; v_call: TRBV19; clone_size: -; cdr3_aa: CASSIALVINNEQFF; cdr3_nt: TGTGCCAGTAGTATAGCGCTGGTGATTAACAATGAGCAGTTCTTC
j_call: TRBJ2-2; d_call: TRBD2; v_call: TRBV13; clone_size: -; cdr3_aa: CASSRWEGTNTGELFF; cdr3_nt: TGTGCCAGCAGCAGGTGGGAGGGAACGAACACCGGGGAGCTGTTTTTT
j_call: TRBJ2-7; d_call: -; v_call: TRBV10-1; clone_size: many; cdr3_aa: CASSETLNSYEQYF; cdr3_nt: TGCGCCAGCAGTGAGACGTTAAACTCCTACGAGCAGTACTTC
j_call: TRBJ2-3; d_call: TRBD2; v_call: TRBV20-1; clone_size: few; cdr3_aa: CSASRPSGRAVGTDTQYF; cdr3_nt: TGCAGTGCTTCAAGGCCTAGCGGGAGGGCCGTGGGCACAGATACGCAGTATTTT
j_call: TRBJ2-1; d_call: TRBD2; v_call: TRBV6-2/TRBV6-3; clone_size: -; cdr3_aa: CASSLAAQQFF; cdr3_nt: TGTGCCAGCAGTCTAGCGGCCCAGCAGTTCTTC
j_call: TRBJ1-2; d_call: -; v_call: TRBV2; clone_size: many; cdr3_aa: CASSSNSGNYGYTF; cdr3_nt: TGTGCCAGCAGTTCCAACTCAGGGAACTATGGCTACACCTTC
j_call: TRBJ2-6; d_call: -; v_call: TRBV7-9; clone_size: few; cdr3_aa: CASSPKDGYSGANVLTF; cdr3_nt: TGTGCCAGCAGCCCAAAGGACGGTTACTCTGGGGCCAACGTCCTGACTTTC
j_call: TRBJ2-7; d_call: -; v_call: TRBV5-1; clone_size: -; cdr3_aa: CASSPLLRPTYEQYF; cdr3_nt: TGCGCCAGCAGCCCTCTTTTGAGGCCCACTTACGAGCAGTACTTC
j_call: TRBJ2-2; d_call: TRBD2; v_call: TRBV29-1; clone_size: -; cdr3_aa: CSVVVGLAGVGELFF; cdr3_nt: TGCAGCGTAGTCGTGGGACTAGCGGGAGTCGGGGAGCTGTTTTTT
j_call: TRBJ2-3; d_call: -; v_call: TRBV6-1; clone_size: few; cdr3_aa: CASRPSGRTDTQYF; cdr3_nt: TGTGCCAGCAGGCCGTCGGGTCGCACAGATACGCAGTATTTT
j_call: TRBJ1-6; d_call: TRBD1; v_call: TRBV7-3; clone_size: few; cdr3_aa: CASSSGQKSSPLHF; cdr3_nt: TGTGCCAGCAGCTCGGGACAGAAGTCTTCACCCCTCCACTTT
j_call: TRBJ2-7; d_call: TRBD2; v_call: TRBV27; clone_size: many; cdr3_aa: CASSLQAGGPYEQYF; cdr3_nt: TGTGCCAGCAGTTTACAAGCGGGAGGGCCCTACGAGCAGTACTTC